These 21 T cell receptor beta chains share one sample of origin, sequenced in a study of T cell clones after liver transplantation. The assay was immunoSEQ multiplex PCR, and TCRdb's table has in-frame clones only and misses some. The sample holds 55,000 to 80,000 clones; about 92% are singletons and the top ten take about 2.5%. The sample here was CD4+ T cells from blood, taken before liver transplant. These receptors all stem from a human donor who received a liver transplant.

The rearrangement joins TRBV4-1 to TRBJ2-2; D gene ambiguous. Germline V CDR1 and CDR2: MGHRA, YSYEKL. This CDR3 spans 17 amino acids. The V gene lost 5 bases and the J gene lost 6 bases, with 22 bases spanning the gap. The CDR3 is CASSYPRALGGSGELFF. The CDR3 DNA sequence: TGCGCCAGCAGCTACCCTCGTGCGTTAGGTGGGTCCGGGGAGCTGTTTTTT.

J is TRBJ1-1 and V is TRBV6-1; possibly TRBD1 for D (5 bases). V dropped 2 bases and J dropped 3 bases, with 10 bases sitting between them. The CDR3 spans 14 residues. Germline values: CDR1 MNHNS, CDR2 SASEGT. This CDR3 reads CASSERMGDTEAFF. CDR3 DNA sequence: TGTGCCAGCAGTGAAAGAATGGGGGACACTGAAGCTTTCTTT.

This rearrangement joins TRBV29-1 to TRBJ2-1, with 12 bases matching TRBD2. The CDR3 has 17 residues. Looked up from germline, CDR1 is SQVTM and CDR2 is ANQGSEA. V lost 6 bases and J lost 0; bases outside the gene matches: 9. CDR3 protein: CSVEGTSGLSSYNEQFF. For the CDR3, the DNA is TGCAGCGTGGAGGGGACTAGCGGGCTCAGCTCCTACAATGAGCAGTTCTTC.

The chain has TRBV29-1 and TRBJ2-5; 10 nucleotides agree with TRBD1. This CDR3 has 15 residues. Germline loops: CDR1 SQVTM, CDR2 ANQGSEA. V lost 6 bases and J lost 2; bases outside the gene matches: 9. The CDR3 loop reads CSVHGTGDSQETQYF. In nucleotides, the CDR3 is TGCAGCGTCCACGGGACAGGGGACTCACAAGAGACCCAGTACTTC.

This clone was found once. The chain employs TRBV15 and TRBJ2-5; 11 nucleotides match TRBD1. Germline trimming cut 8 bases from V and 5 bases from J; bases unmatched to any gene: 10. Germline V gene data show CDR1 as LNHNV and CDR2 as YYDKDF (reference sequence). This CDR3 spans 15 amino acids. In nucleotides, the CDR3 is TGTGCCACCCAGGAGGGACAGGGGGTCGTTGAGACCCAGTACTTC. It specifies CATQEGQGVVETQYF.

CDR3 residues: CASSAQGLSSGNTIYF. CDR3 sequence (DNA): TGTGCCAGCAGCGCACAGGGCCTGAGCTCTGGAAACACCATATATTTT. The rearrangement links TRBV11-3 to TRBJ1-3; possibly TRBD1 for D (6 bases). V was pared by 5 bases and J by 0 bases, with 14 bases between. The CDR3 sequence is 16 residues long. Germline loops: CDR1 SGHNT, CDR2 YENEEA.

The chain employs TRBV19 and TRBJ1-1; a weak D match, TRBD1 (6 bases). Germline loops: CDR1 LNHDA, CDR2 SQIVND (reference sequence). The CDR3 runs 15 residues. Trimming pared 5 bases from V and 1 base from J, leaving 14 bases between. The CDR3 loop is CASSASRDKNTEAFF. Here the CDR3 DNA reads TGTGCCAGTAGTGCCTCCCGGGACAAGAACACTGAAGCTTTCTTT.

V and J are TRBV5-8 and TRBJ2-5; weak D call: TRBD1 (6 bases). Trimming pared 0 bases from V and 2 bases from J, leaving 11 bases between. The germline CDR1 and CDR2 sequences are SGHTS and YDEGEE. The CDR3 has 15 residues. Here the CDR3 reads CASSLGDTGQETQYF. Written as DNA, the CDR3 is TGTGCCAGCAGCTTGGGGGACACGGGGCAAGAGACCCAGTACTTC.

In DNA, the CDR3 is TGTGCCAGCTCACCACCGGCAGGGGGCCAAGAGACCCAGTACTTC. It encodes CASSPPAGGQETQYF. The J gene is TRBJ2-5, the V gene TRBV18, with 7 positions matching TRBD1. This CDR3 region has 15 residues. Germline lookup yields CDR1 KGHSH and CDR2 LQKENI. With 0 bases clipped from V and 1 base from J, the junction kept 2 bases outside the gene matches.

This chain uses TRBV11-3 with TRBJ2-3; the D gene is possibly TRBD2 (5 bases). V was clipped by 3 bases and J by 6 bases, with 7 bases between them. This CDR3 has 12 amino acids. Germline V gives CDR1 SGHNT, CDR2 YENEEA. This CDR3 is CASSFTRDTQYF. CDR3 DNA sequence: TGTGCCAGCAGCTTTACTAGGGATACGCAGTATTTT.

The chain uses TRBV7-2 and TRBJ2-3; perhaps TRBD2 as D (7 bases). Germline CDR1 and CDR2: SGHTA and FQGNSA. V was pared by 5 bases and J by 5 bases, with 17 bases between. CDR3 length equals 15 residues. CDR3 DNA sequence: TGTGCCAGCAGCCTCCTAGGGGGGGGTCAAGATACGCAGTATTTT. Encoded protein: CASSLLGGGQDTQYF.

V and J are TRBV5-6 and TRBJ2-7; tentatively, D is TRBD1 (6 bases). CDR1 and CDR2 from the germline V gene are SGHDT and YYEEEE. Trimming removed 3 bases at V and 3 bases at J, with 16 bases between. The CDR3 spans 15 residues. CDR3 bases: TGTGCCAGCAGCTCCACGGGAAGGGACAACTACGAGCAGTACTTC. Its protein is CASSSTGRDNYEQYF.

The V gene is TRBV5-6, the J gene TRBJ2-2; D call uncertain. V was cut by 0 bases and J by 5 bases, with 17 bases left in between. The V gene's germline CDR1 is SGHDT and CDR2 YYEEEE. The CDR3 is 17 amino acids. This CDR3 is CASSLVAAPVRTGELFF. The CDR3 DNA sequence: TGTGCCAGCAGCTTGGTGGCGGCCCCGGTACGGACCGGGGAGCTGTTTTTT.

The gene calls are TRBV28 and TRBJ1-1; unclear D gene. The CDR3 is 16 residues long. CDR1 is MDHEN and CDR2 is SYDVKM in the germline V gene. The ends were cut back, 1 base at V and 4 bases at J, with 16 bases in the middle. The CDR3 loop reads CASSLLGDGGPTEAFF. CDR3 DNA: TGTGCCAGCAGTTTATTGGGAGACGGTGGGCCCACTGAAGCTTTCTTT.

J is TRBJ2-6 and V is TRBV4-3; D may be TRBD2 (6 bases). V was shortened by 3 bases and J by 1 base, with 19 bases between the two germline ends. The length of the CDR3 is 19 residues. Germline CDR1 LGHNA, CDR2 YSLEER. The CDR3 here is CASSHSGTRGTSGANVLTF. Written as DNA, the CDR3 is TGCGCCAGCAGCCACTCCGGGACCCGGGGGACTTCTGGGGCCAACGTCCTGACTTTC.

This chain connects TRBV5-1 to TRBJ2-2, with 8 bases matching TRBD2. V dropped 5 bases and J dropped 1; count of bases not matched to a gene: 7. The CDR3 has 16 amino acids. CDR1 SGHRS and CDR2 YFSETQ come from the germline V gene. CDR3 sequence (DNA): TGCGCCAGCAGACAAACTAGCGGCAGGAACACCGGGGAGCTGTTTTTT. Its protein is CASRQTSGRNTGELFF.

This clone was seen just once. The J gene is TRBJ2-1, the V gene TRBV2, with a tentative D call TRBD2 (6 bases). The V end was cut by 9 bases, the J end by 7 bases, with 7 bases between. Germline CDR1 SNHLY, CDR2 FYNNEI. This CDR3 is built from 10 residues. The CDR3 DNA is TGTGCCAGGGGGGGAAATGAGCAGTTCTTC. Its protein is CARGGNEQFF.

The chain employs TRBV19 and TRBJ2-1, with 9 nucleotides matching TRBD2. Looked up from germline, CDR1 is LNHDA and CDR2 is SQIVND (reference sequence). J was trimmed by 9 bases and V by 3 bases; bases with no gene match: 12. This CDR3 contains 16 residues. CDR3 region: CASSILQAGGRGEQFF. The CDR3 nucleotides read TGTGCCAGTAGTATCCTTCAGGCGGGAGGGAGGGGTGAGCAGTTCTTC.

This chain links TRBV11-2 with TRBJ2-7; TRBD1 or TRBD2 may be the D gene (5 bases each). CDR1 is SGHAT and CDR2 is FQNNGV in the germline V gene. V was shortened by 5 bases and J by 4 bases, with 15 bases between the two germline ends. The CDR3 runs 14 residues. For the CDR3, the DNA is TGTGCCAGCAGCCGAATTAGGGGACCTTACGAGCAGTACTTC. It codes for CASSRIRGPYEQYF.

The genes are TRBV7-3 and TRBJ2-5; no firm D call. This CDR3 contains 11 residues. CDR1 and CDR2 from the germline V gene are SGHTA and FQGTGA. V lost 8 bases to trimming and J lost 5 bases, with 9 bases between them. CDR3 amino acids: CASSDGETQYF. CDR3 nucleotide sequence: TGTGCCAGCTCGGATGGGGAGACCCAGTACTTC.

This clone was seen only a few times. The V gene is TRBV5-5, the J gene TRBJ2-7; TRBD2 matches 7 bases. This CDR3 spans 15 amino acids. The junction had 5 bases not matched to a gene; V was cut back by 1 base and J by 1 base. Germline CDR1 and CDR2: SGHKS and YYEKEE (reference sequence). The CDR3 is CASSLTSARSYEQYF. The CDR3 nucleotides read TGTGCCAGCAGCTTGACTAGCGCCCGTTCCTACGAGCAGTACTTC. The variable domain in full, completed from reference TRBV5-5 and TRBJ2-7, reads DAGVTQSPTHLIKTRGQQVTLRCSPISGHKSVSWYQQVLGQGPQFIFQYYEKEERGRGNFPDRFSARQFPNYSSELNVNALLLGDSALYLCASSLTSARSYEQYFGPGTRLTVT.